The T cell receptor beta chain under discussion was sequenced for a study of immune cell composition in non-small cell lung cancer. Study at large: Tumours were mainly lung adenocarcinoma or squamous cell carcinoma.

Profiling relied on immunoSEQ multiplex PCR, and the TCRdb table lists in-frame clones only, not all of them. The sample holds about 7,900 clones, about two thirds seen once. Normal lung sampling was at least 3 cm from the tumour, as distant as possible. Template was genomic DNA from frozen, unsorted single-cell suspensions. The CDR3 sequence is 16 residues long. The ends lost 4 bases at V and 6 bases at J; junction bases unmatched: 14. The germline V gene has CDR1 SGHRS and CDR2 YFSETQ. This TCR derives from a human donor with non-small cell lung cancer. What was sequenced was non-adjacent lung tissue. The chain recombines TRBV5-1 with TRBJ2-5; 8 bases are a match to TRBD1. CDR3 nucleotides: TGCGCCAGCAGCATCGGACAGGGACCGATTCGGCAGACCCAGTACTTC. Translating gives CASSIGQGPIRQTQYF.